This TCR beta chain appears in the sequencing data of a study of T cells in Graves' hyperthyroidism and ophthalmopathy. About the research overall: Initial diagnosis, before any treatment, was when peripheral blood was collected.

Study-wide points: The model predicted ophthalmopathy a median around six months before onset. Most clonotypes that expanded in the thyroid above 0.001 also showed up in blood.

TCR beta CDR3 regions were amplified from RNA transcripts. During a first-round RT-PCR of the TCR CDR3, the HTBI primer set was used. TCRdb independently ran MiXCR on the multiplex PCR reads; one entry per CDR3 protein. The data hold a few hundred thousand distinct CDR3 sequences, with about 15% observed a single time. Progressors' blood was drawn at hyperthyroidism diagnosis, before ophthalmopathy symptoms. The table lists this clonotype with many counts. No antigen is known for it. CDR1 SNHLY and CDR2 FYNNEI come from the germline V gene. V shed 9 bases and J 1 base; nucleotides not matched to a gene: 7. The CDR3 runs 14 residues.

This chain connects TRBV2 to TRBJ2-5; 8 nucleotides match TRBD2. The material sequenced was blood. This TCR was sampled from a woman in her twenties or thirties with Graves' hyperthyroidism that later progressed to Graves' ophthalmopathy. CDR3 nucleotides: TGTGCCAGTTGTTCCAGCGGGAGCCAAGAGACCCAGTACTTC. It specifies CASCSSGSQETQYF.